Given below is one TCR beta chain in context. Its antigen is currently unknown. This table comes from immunoSEQ multiplex PCR, and its TCRdb copy is limited to in-frame clones, with some not included. The sample lists approximately 180,000 clones, about nine tenths occurring once. This sample was taken from a study of T cell responses to AZD1222 COVID-19 vaccine. Looked up from germline, CDR1 is DFQATT and CDR2 is SNEGSKA (reference sequence). The V and J ends lost 3 bases and 2 bases, in that order; junction bases with no gene match: 10. The CDR3 runs 17 residues. Points from the study as a whole: Mapped onto spike, vaccine-associated CD4 TCRs spanned it and were dominant at 160-218 and 743-854. Epitopes outside B.1.351 and B.1.1.7 mutated regions reportedly drew nearly half of spike TCRs. Of the AZD1222 recipients, only 5 or 6 were seropositive at baseline.

V usage is TRBV20-1 and J usage is TRBJ2-3, with TRBD2 matching 11 bases. Sample: peripheral blood, taken on day 0 of AZD1222 vaccination. The receptor was isolated from an adult in good health. The CDR3 DNA is TGCAGTGCTAGTCCACTAGCGGGGGTCGAGGTCACAGATACGCAGTATTTT. It specifies CSASPLAGVEVTDTQYF.